This T cell receptor (beta chain) was identified in a study of CD8 T cells in ankylosing spondylitis. Study results and caveats: Relatively rare in peripheral blood, disease-linked clones were also CD8+. Apparently characteristic of ankylosing spondylitis blood was a TCR beta motif (about 8 highly homologous variants).

This clonotype was found many times. As yet, its antigen is unknown. Generation of TCR beta libraries employed quantitative 5'-RACE incorporating molecular barcodes. TCRdb passed the 5' RACE reads through MiXCR, listing each CDR3 protein once. This repertoire shows roughly 490,000 distinct CDR3 sequences, roughly 5% found once; its top ten account for 3% to 4.5%. With 5 bases removed from V and 0 bases from J, the gap between germline ends came to 13 bases. There are 15 residues in the CDR3. CDR1 and CDR2 from the germline V gene are MDHEN and SYDVKM. The sequence came from a male donor with ankylosing spondylitis. The chain couples TRBV28 to TRBJ1-2; D not resolved. The sample comprised blood, either unsorted or a sorted T cell fraction (not recorded which). The CDR3, as DNA: TGTGCCAGCAGTACCCCAGGCAGCGCTAACTATGGCTACACCTTC. It specifies CASSTPGSANYGYTF.